This T cell receptor beta chain is drawn from a study of vaccination effects on CD4 cells after COVID-19. Whole-study findings and limits: Healthy vaccinees showed cross-reactivity with common cold coronaviruses in only 1 of 255 vaccine-induced clones. Sampling in the study covered few convalescent patients and included no early post-infection timepoints.

V was pared by 5 bases and J by 6 bases, with 4 bases of the junction left unmatched. Germline V lookup: CDR1 SGHTA, CDR2 FQGNSA. The CDR3 spans 13 residues. Measured with immunoSEQ multiplex PCR; TCRdb has only the in-frame clones, and not every one. This table has about 73,000 clones, 60% to 85% appearing once. As concerns this clone: The antigen is unknown.

ViraFEST assay sequencing came after antigen-specific CD4+ T cells were expanded with viral peptide pools. CD4+ T cell isolation took place after less than 13 days of culture. Vaccinees lacked prior SARS-CoV-2 infection and tested negative for nucleocapsid antibodies. Each well held about 2 million PBMC cultured with 7.5 to 10 ug/ml peptides and approximately 11 IU/ml IL-2. Half the medium was replaced with IL-2 medium on days 3 and 7. The sample consisted of CD4+ T cells from PBMCs cultured with SARS-CoV-2 spike peptides, taken before COVID-19 vaccination. This TCR was recovered from a human donor who received a COVID-19 vaccine. The V and J genes are TRBV7-2 and TRBJ2-1, with 7 bases that match TRBD1. The CDR3 bases are TGTGCCAGCAGCACCTACAGGGGCAATGAGCAGTTCTTC. Translation: CASSTYRGNEQFF.